The present entry profiles one TCR beta chain with its context. Its antigen specificity is not known. No per-base quality is available; no much larger clone lies one base away. The roughly 39 donors, aged 6 to 90 years, were systemically healthy Caucasian individuals from Russia. Roughly 10 milliliters of peripheral blood were drawn from each donor into EDTA-treated Vacutainer tubes. Ficoll-Paque density-gradient centrifugation was used to isolate PBMCs, with at least 6.5 million per sample. Total RNA, at least 6 micrograms per sample, was extracted from PBMCs with Trizol reagent. Naive CD45RAhigh/CD27high T cell percentages were measured by flow cytometry on a PBMC aliquot from every donor. Libraries were constructed by 5' RACE. Sequencer: Illumina HiSeq 2500. A second PCR of about 7 to 12 cycles was performed with a sample-barcoded 5' primer and a J-beta primer mix. A unique molecular identifier was introduced onto each TCR beta cDNA molecule by a template-switch 5' adaptor carrying 12 random nucleotides. Each sample yielded at least 3 million CDR3-containing paired-end reads. First-strand cDNA synthesis was performed from all RNA using the Mint cDNA synthesis kit, with priming by a TRBC-specific oligonucleotide. Following uracil-DNA glycosylase treatment, all cDNA underwent a first 18-cycle PCR with the universal primers M1SS and BC2_uni_R. The study's processing was this. Normalization of each sample was performed by random selection of 1 million high-quality reads, each carrying a distinct molecular identifier. Instead of being binned into consensus sequences, reads with shared molecular identifiers were discarded. MiTCR, run with a Q25 quality threshold and the strictest error-elimination algorithm, handled CDR3 identification, clonotype clustering and error correction. A nonparametric unseen species model with Euler transformation was used to estimate lower-bound total TCR beta diversity. In TCRdb, the public reads were trimmed at Q25 with fastp and aligned with MiXCR, with productive beta chains retained. Here each entry gathers all rows of one CDR3 protein and keeps the most common genes and DNA. The V and J calls shown here were made by TCRdb, not taken from the authors' results. The sample profile shows about 730,000 distinct CDR3 sequences; around 40% of them were found once. In total, the top ten clones hold 20% to 25% of the sample.

The data belong to a study of blood T cells in healthy people across ages (dated by TCRdb to between 2015 and 2016). Concerning the study at large: In model experiments, roughly one uniquely barcoded TCR beta cDNA molecule per two T cells was captured by template switching. To track age-related changes in TCR beta repertoire diversity, the study relied on deep sequencing normalized with unique cDNA molecular identifiers. Donors were grouped into four age groups: young (average approximately 15 years), middle-aged (under 40), aged (62) and long-lived (approximately 78). To avoid experimental bias, donors of different ages were distributed randomly across sequencing lanes. Using the same blood draw, the study looked at two additional independent replicas of 1 million unique cDNA reads for two donors, one aged 18 to 30 and the other aged 80 or older.

The CDR3 measures 13 amino acids from cysteine to phenylalanine. Left in the record is the CDR3 DNA by itself, 39 bases read in frame from the first base. V gives up 4 bases and J gives up 6 bases, and the segment between their germline ends measures 13 bases. The germline V gene gives CDR1 as SQVTM and CDR2 as ANQGSEA. The research as a whole found: Observed TCR beta diversity per million T cells fell roughly linearly with age, and a significant reduction was already apparent by age around 36. Since profiling was done on bulk unsorted PBMCs, naive and antigen-experienced compartments could not be conclusively compared. Estimates of total diversity based on one million sequenced T cells were regarded as lower bounds and as underestimates. A strong correlation was found between observed TCR beta diversity and the percentage of naive T cells measured by flow cytometry. Compared with the aged group, the long-lived group had more naive CD4+ T cells, fewer expanded clones and increased TCR diversity, a pattern suggesting age selection. Because the CMV infection status of the donors was unknown, age-related changes in expanded clonotypes may potentially have been confounded.

Sample: blood. The chain joins TRBV29-1 to TRBJ1-5; TRBD1 might be the D gene, on 6 matching bases. This receptor was identified in a woman in her sixties in good health. The CDR3 protein is CSVGGQGTQPQHF. The DNA is TGCAGCGTTGGGGGGCAGGGTACTCAGCCCCAGCATTTT.